This T cell receptor (beta chain) derives from a study of blood T cell repertoires in COVID-19. Study at large: The origin of the acute and convalescent COVID-19 samples was the United States, Italy and Spain. PBMCs, B-cell-depleted T cells, or T cells were the source of the cDNA or gDNA that made up the material.

Germline values: CDR1 SNHLY, CDR2 FYNNEI. After removal of 8 bases from V and 2 bases from J, the junction contained 8 bases not matched to a gene. The CDR3 runs 15 residues. Authors' processing steps: Estimation of nucleated cell counts relied on the amplification of reference gene primers. Only in-frame clones appear in the TCRdb table, and some are missing; sequencing was by immunoSEQ multiplex PCR. The D gene and trimming were derived from the DNA, and the V and J assignments and clone size from that table. The sample consists of about 42,000 clones, more than 75% of them appearing once. What was sequenced was peripheral blood. The receptor was isolated from an older man with active or convalescent COVID-19. The rearrangement joins TRBV2 to TRBJ2-1; 8 positions agree with TRBD2. The chain's CDR3 is CASGAGGLTYNEQFF. The DNA for the CDR3 is TGTGCCAGCGGTGCGGGGGGCCTAACCTACAATGAGCAGTTCTTC.